Presented here are 32 T cell receptor beta chains from one specimen sequenced in a study of cytotoxic CD8 clonotypes in ibrutinib-treated CLL. Libraries were prepared by immunoSEQ multiplex PCR; TCRdb keeps only in-frame clonotypes and omits some of them. The sample shows roughly 70,000 clones, about 84% of them seen only once. Source: PBMCs, taken at disease progression, from a patient treated with ibrutinib. The receptors derive from a human donor with chronic lymphocytic leukemia.

This chain joins TRBV30 and TRBJ1-4; tentatively, D is TRBD1 (6 bases). CDR1 and CDR2 (germline): GTSNPN, SVGIG (reference sequence). V was trimmed by 1 base and J by 8 bases, leaving 17 bases between them. The CDR3 runs 15 residues. CDR3 loop: CAWSDLAGAGEKLFF. The CDR3 bases are TGTGCCTGGAGTGATCTGGCAGGGGCGGGAGAAAAACTGTTTTTT.

CDR3 DNA sequence: TGCGCCAGCAGCCCGGGACAGTTACCGTACAATGAGCAGTTCTTC. It specifies CASSPGQLPYNEQFF. This chain joins TRBV5-1 and TRBJ2-1; 7 positions agree with TRBD1. Germline CDR1 and CDR2: SGHRS and YFSETQ. V was clipped by 4 bases and J by 4 bases; unmatched bases: 8. This CDR3 has 15 residues.

A few counts support this clone. This chain links TRBV12-2 with TRBJ1-5; the table's D call TRBD1 went unverified against the DNA. TRBV12-2 is a known pseudogene. The CDR3 runs 15 residues. DNA for the CDR3: TGTGCAAGTCGCACAGGGAATTGGGAGAATCAGCCCCAGCATTTT. As protein: CASRTGNWENQPQHF.

This chain's CDR3 is CASSLQGLEGDTQYF. CDR3 in DNA: TGTGCCAGCAGCCTCCAGGGACTAGAGGGCGATACGCAGTATTTT. The chain links TRBV13 to TRBJ2-3; 8 bases are shared with TRBD2. The CDR3 extends over 15 amino acids. V was clipped by 5 bases and J by 6 bases; unmatched bases: 10. Germline lookup yields CDR1 PRHDT and CDR2 FYEKMQ (reference sequence).

The genes are TRBV21-1 and TRBJ2-7. TRBV21-1 counts as a pseudogene. The CDR3 runs to 13 residues. This CDR3 reads CASSKEWVYEQYF. CDR3 bases: TGTGCCAGCAGCAAAGAATGGGTCTACGAGCAGTACTTC.

The V and J genes are TRBV10-3 and TRBJ1-5; D possibly corresponds to TRBD1 (5 bases). CDR1 and CDR2 from the germline V gene are ENHRY and SYGVKD. Trimming removed 10 bases from V and 4 bases from J, with 14 bases in between. The CDR3 covers 13 residues. The DNA for the CDR3 is TGTGCCACCCTAGACAGCATTAATCAGCCCCAGCATTTT. The encoded protein is CATLDSINQPQHF.

Relative to its sample, this clone is large (0.1 to 1%). J is TRBJ2-1 and V is TRBV30; possibly TRBD2 for D (6 bases). Germline V gives CDR1 GTSNPN, CDR2 SVGIG (reference sequence). Between the trimmed V and J ends, which lost 5 bases and 6 bases, there was a span of 17 bases. CDR3 length: 14 amino acids. Here the CDR3 reads CAWETTGTVNEQFF. CDR3 DNA sequence: TGTGCCTGGGAGACAACCGGGACTGTCAATGAGCAGTTCTTC.

The rearrangement links TRBV6-5 to TRBJ2-3; 8 nucleotides line up with TRBD2. Germline assignment: CDR1 MNHEY and CDR2 SVGAGI. CDR3 length: 16 amino acids. Trimming removed 4 bases from V and 3 bases from J; junction bases left unmatched: 9. DNA for the CDR3: TGTGCCAGCAGTTCCCCCAGGGTAGCGGGGACAGATACGCAGTATTTT. Translated, it gives CASSSPRVAGTDTQYF.

This clone was picked up a small number of times. The sample carries other DNA sequences with the same CDR3. The genes are TRBV5-4 and TRBJ2-7, with 7 bases matching TRBD1. V shed 4 bases and J 4 bases; nucleotides not matched to a gene: 5. Per the germline V gene, CDR1 is SGHNT and CDR2 is YYREEE (reference sequence). This CDR3 contains 13 residues. Here the CDR3 DNA reads TGTGCCAGCAGCCTGCCGGGACAGTACGAGCAGTACTTC. Its protein product is CASSLPGQYEQYF.

V and J are TRBV30 and TRBJ1-3; D call uncertain. Germline V gene lookup returns CDR1 GTSNPN and CDR2 SVGIG (reference sequence). V dropped 4 bases and J dropped 0 bases, with 13 bases sitting between them. This CDR3 has 15 residues. The CDR3 coding sequence is TGTGCCTGGACGTTGGGCCGTTTCTCTGGAAACACCATATATTTT. Translated, it gives CAWTLGRFSGNTIYF.

The chain is built from TRBV5-6 and TRBJ1-5; the D is unclear. The CDR3 is made up of 16 amino acids. The V gene's germline CDR1 is SGHDT and CDR2 YYEEEE. V lost 0 bases and J 0 bases, leaving 10 bases between the germline ends. The CDR3 nucleotides are TGTGCCAGCAGCTTGGGGGCATCTTATAGCAATCAGCCCCAGCATTTT. Translating gives CASSLGASYSNQPQHF.

V usage is TRBV20-1 and J usage is TRBJ2-7; D not resolved. The ends were cut back, 1 base at V and 3 bases at J, with 4 bases in the middle. This CDR3 is 11 amino acids long. Per the germline V gene, CDR1 is DFQATT and CDR2 is SNEGSKA (reference sequence). The CDR3 region has the DNA TGCAGTGCTAGAGGAAACTACGAGCAGTACTTC. The encoded protein is CSARGNYEQYF.

This clone was seen a single time. The chain has TRBV10-3 and TRBJ2-1; TRBD2 agrees at 13 bases. The CDR3 runs 15 residues. After removal of 7 bases from V and 5 bases from J, the junction contained 5 bases not matched to a gene. Germline CDR1 reads ENHRY; CDR2 reads SYGVKD. The CDR3 spells CAITSLAGGDNEQFF. As DNA, the CDR3 is TGTGCCATCACTTCACTAGCGGGAGGGGACAATGAGCAGTTCTTC.

The chain links TRBV7-6 to TRBJ2-2, with TRBD1 matching over 7 bases. Per the germline V gene, CDR1 is SGHVS and CDR2 is FNYEAQ. The V segment lost 10 bases and the J segment 1 base; nucleotides outside the gene matches: 6. The CDR3 has 14 residues. The CDR3 protein is CATGTGENTGELFF. The CDR3, as DNA: TGTGCCACCGGTACAGGGGAGAACACCGGGGAGCTGTTTTTT.

V gene TRBV18 combines with J gene TRBJ2-2; D is ambiguous. Trimming pared 3 bases from V and 1 base from J, leaving 12 bases between. The CDR3 sequence is 16 residues long. Germline assignment: CDR1 KGHSH and CDR2 LQKENI. The CDR3 DNA follows: TGTGCCAGCTCACCTAAAGCCACGGGGAACACCGGGGAGCTGTTTTTT. It yields the protein CASSPKATGNTGELFF.

The chain combines TRBV4-1 with TRBJ2-1; no firm D call. Deletions cut 4 bases from V and 2 bases from J, with 9 bases between. The germline CDR1 and CDR2 sequences are MGHRA and YSYEKL. The CDR3 contains 14 residues. The CDR3 DNA is TGCGCCAGCAGCCCAGGACGGACCTACAATGAGCAGTTCTTC. It encodes CASSPGRTYNEQFF.

The chain links TRBV5-1 to TRBJ1-1; D gene ambiguous. V gave up 0 bases and J gave up 4 bases, with 10 bases separating them. Per the germline V gene, CDR1 is SGHRS and CDR2 is YFSETQ. CDR3 length equals 14 residues. The DNA of the CDR3 is TGCGCCAGCAGCTTGGAGTCGGTGGGCACTGAAGCTTTCTTT. Residues: CASSLESVGTEAFF.

CDR3 bases: TGTGCCATAAGAGGGGGTCGGGACACCATATATTTT. Translated, it gives CAIRGGRDTIYF. The chain recombines TRBV28 with TRBJ1-3; tentatively, D is TRBD1 (6 bases). CDR1 and CDR2 from the germline V gene are MDHEN and SYDVKM. This CDR3 region has 12 residues. Trimming pared 10 bases from V and 8 bases from J, leaving 15 bases between.

V is TRBV6-1 and J is TRBJ2-3, with 11 bases matching TRBD2. The length of the CDR3 is 16 residues. The junction had 8 bases not matched to a gene; V was cut back by 1 base and J by 8 bases. The germline V gene encodes CDR1 MNHNS and CDR2 SASEGT. The CDR3 loop is CASSEDTVLAGGTQYF. In DNA, the CDR3 is TGTGCCAGCAGTGAAGACACGGTGCTAGCGGGGGGTACGCAGTATTTT.

The chain has TRBV7-9 and TRBJ2-5; D remains unclear. V gave up 1 base and J gave up 6 bases, with 0 bases separating them. The CDR3 is made up of 10 amino acids. Germline values: CDR1 SEHNR, CDR2 FQNEAQ (reference sequence). This CDR3 reads CASSLETQYF. The CDR3 DNA reads TGTGCCAGCAGCTTAGAGACCCAGTACTTC.

The V and J genes are TRBV21-1 and TRBJ1-4. TRBV21-1 is annotated as a pseudogene. The CDR3 has 15 amino acids. CDR3 DNA: TGTGCCAGCAGCAAAATGGTCCCCCCCGGAGAAAAACTGTTTTTT. Amino acids: CASSKMVPPGEKLFF.

The chain recombines TRBV18 with TRBJ1-1; D is possibly TRBD1 (6 bases). Germline V lookup: CDR1 KGHSH, CDR2 LQKENI. This CDR3 is 13 amino acids long. V lost 6 bases to trimming and J lost 10 bases, with 18 bases between them. Written as DNA, the CDR3 is TGTGCCAGCTCTCCTGGGGACATCCGAGGAGCTTTCTTT. It codes for CASSPGDIRGAFF.

The rearrangement uses TRBV12-2 and TRBJ1-1. TRBV12-2 corresponds to a pseudogene. There are 13 residues in the CDR3. This CDR3 is CASRFSAFGGAFF. The CDR3 DNA sequence: TGTGCAAGTCGCTTCTCTGCTTTCGGGGGCGCTTTCTTT.

The rearrangement links TRBV5-5 to TRBJ1-2; 10 bases map to TRBD1. In germline, CDR1 is SGHKS, CDR2 YYEKEE (reference sequence). This CDR3 region has 15 residues. V shed 6 bases and J 5 bases; nucleotides not matched to a gene: 10. CDR3 bases: TGTGCCAGCACTCCTCTTGGGACAGGGGAGTATGGCTACACCTTC. It translates to CASTPLGTGEYGYTF.

This sequence joins TRBV28 and TRBJ2-7, with 8 bases fitting TRBD1. The CDR3 consists of 14 residues. The V and J ends lost 6 bases and 4 bases, in that order; junction bases with no gene match: 8. Germline CDR1 and CDR2: MDHEN and SYDVKM. The CDR3 DNA sequence: TGTGCCAGCAGCCCGGGACAGGATATTTACGAGCAGTACTTC. Encoded protein: CASSPGQDIYEQYF.

The chain is built from TRBV7-8 and TRBJ2-2; TRBD2 matches 7 bases. This CDR3 is built from 16 residues. Germline V gene lookup returns CDR1 SGHVS and CDR2 FQNEAQ. The junction had 2 bases not matched to a gene; V was cut back by 1 base and J by 0 bases. Here the CDR3 DNA reads TGTGCCAGCAGCTTAGTCGGGGGGACGAACACCGGGGAGCTGTTTTTT. Its protein is CASSLVGGTNTGELFF.

CDR3 nucleotide sequence: TGTGCCAGCAGTACGTTCGCGAACACCGGGGAGCTGTTTTTT. Protein product: CASSTFANTGELFF. The chain carries TRBV27 and TRBJ2-2; D gene uncertain. V shed 5 bases and J shed 0 bases, with 7 bases lying between them. The CDR3 totals 14 residues. Germline V gene data show CDR1 as MNHEY and CDR2 as SMNVEV (reference sequence).

Only one count was recorded for this clone. The J gene is TRBJ1-2, the V gene TRBV5-6, with no clear D. Trimming removed 4 bases at V and 4 bases at J, with 11 bases between. The CDR3 has 13 amino acids. The V gene's germline CDR1 is SGHDT and CDR2 YYEEEE. CDR3 nucleotide sequence: TGTGCCAGCAGCGTTGCCGGCAGCTATGGCTACACCTTC. As protein: CASSVAGSYGYTF.

This chain joins TRBV19 and TRBJ1-5, with D hard to call. The CDR3 runs to 16 residues. The germline gives CDR1 LNHDA, CDR2 SQIVND (reference sequence). V lost 1 base, J lost 0 bases, and 10 bases lay in between. This chain's CDR3 is CASSIGGFDSNQPQHF. In DNA, the CDR3 is TGTGCCAGTAGTATAGGTGGGTTCGATAGCAATCAGCCCCAGCATTTT.

The CDR3 protein is CASSVRTGVRGYTF. As DNA, the CDR3 is TGTGCCAGCAGCGTTAGGACAGGGGTGCGTGGCTACACCTTC. The V and J genes are TRBV11-2 and TRBJ1-2; 9 bases fit TRBD1. J lost 7 bases, V lost 5 bases, and 8 bases had no gene match. CDR3 length equals 14 residues. The V gene's germline CDR1 is SGHAT and CDR2 FQNNGV. Full variable domain (outside the CDR3, taken from reference TRBV11-2 and TRBJ1-2): EAGVAQSPRYKIIEKRQSVAFWCNPISGHATLYWYQQILGQGPKLLIQFQNNGVVDDSQLPKDRFSAERLKGVDSTLKIQPAKLEDSAVYLCASSVRTGVRGYTFGSGTRLTVV.

The J gene is TRBJ1-3, the V gene TRBV2; TRBD1 is a possible D gene (5 bases). Germline CDR1 and CDR2: SNHLY and FYNNEI. Trimming cost V 8 bases and J 0 bases, with 11 bases left between them. The CDR3 length is 14 residues. The CDR3 region is CASRAGLSGNTIYF. CDR3 nucleotides: TGTGCCAGCCGGGCAGGGCTCTCTGGAAACACCATATATTTT.

CDR3 DNA: TGCGCCAGCAGCCGCGGACTAGCGGGGGTCATTCAGGCCGGGGAGCTGTTTTTT. Its protein is CASSRGLAGVIQAGELFF. The gene calls are TRBV4-1 and TRBJ2-2, with 13 bases fitting TRBD2. Germline V gene sequence: CDR1 MGHRA, CDR2 YSYEKL. This CDR3 region has 18 residues. The J segment lost 6 bases and the V segment lost 4 bases, leaving 11 bases of the junction unmatched.